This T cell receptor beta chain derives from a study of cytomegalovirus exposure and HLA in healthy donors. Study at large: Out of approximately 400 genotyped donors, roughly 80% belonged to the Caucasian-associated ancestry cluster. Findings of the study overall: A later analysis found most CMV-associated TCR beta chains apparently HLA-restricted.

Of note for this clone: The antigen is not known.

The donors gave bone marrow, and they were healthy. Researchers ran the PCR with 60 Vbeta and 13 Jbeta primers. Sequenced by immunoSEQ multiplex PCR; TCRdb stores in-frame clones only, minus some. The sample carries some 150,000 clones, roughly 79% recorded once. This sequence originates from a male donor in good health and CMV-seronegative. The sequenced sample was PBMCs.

CDR3 nucleotides: TGTGCCAGCAGCAAGAGCGACTCCTTAATGAACACTGAAGCTTTCTTT. Protein: CASSKSDSLMNTEAFF. The gene calls are TRBV21-1 and TRBJ1-1. TRBV21-1 is a documented pseudogene. This CDR3 comprises 16 residues.